Detailed here is one T cell receptor beta chain. The antigen is not known. Both 60 Vbeta primers and 13 Jbeta primers went into the PCR. Only in-frame clones appear in the TCRdb table, and some are missing; sequencing was by immunoSEQ multiplex PCR. The sample yields 85,000 to 130,000 clones, approximately 79% seen once. The data stem from a study of cytomegalovirus exposure and HLA in healthy donors. CDR3 length equals 14 residues. Germline V gene lookup returns CDR1 KGHSH and CDR2 LQKENI. V dropped 2 bases and J dropped 10; count of bases not matched to a gene: 9. Study observations and caveats: Later analysis suggested most CMV-associated TCR beta chains were HLA-restricted.

Material: PBMCs. The receptor was isolated from a man aged 60 to 69 in good health and CMV-seronegative. V gene TRBV18 combines with J gene TRBJ1-1, with TRBD1 matching over 8 bases. CDR3 DNA: TGTGCCAGCTCACCAGACGGACAGGGATCCGGAGCTTTCTTT. It translates to CASSPDGQGSGAFF.